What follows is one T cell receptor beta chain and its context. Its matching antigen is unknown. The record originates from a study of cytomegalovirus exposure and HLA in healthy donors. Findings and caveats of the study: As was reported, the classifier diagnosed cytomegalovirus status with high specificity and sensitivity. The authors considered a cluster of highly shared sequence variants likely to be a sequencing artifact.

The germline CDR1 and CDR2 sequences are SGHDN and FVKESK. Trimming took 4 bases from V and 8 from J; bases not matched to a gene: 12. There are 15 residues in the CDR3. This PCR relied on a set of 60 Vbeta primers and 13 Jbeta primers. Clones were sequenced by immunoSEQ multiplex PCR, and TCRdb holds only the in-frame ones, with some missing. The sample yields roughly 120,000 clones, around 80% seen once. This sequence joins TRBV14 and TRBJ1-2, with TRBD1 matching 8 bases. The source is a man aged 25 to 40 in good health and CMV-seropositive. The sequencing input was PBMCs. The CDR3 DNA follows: TGTGCCAGCAGCCCCTTCCTGACAGGGGCGGACGGCTACACCTTC. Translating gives CASSPFLTGADGYTF.